The 28 T cell receptor beta chains below come from one sample, sequenced in a study of cytomegalovirus exposure and HLA in healthy donors (TCRdb year 2017). Library preparation employed the immunoSEQ multiplex PCR assay. The multiplex PCR relied on a mix of 60 forward primers for TCR Vbeta segments and 13 reverse primers for TCR Jbeta segments. The clones in this table, taken by TCRdb from immuneACCESS, are in-frame only. Not every clone is retained; where verified, under half of the shortfall comes from an unresolved V gene, and the cause of the rest is unknown. Across this sample there are around 150,000 clones, with about 75% seen only once. The ten largest clones take up roughly 7% of the sample. The sample consisted of PBMCs. All receptors derive from a male donor in good health and CMV-seropositive.

This sequence joins TRBV19 and TRBJ2-7; 9 bases align to TRBD1. Unmatched junction bases numbered 8, after V lost 6 bases and J lost 2 bases. Germline loops: CDR1 LNHDA, CDR2 SQIVND (reference sequence). The CDR3 spans 15 residues. The CDR3 coding sequence is TGTGCCAGTAGAGCCGCCGGGACAGGGACCTACGAGCAGTACTTC. Its protein is CASRAAGTGTYEQYF.

The rearrangement joins TRBV19 to TRBJ1-1; 8 bases fit TRBD1. This CDR3 region has 14 residues. Germline CDR1 LNHDA, CDR2 SQIVND (reference sequence). Trimming cost V 6 bases and J 1 base; bases outside gene matches: 4. CDR3 in amino acids: CASRIGTGNTEAFF. The CDR3, as DNA: TGTGCCAGTAGAATTGGGACAGGGAACACTGAAGCTTTCTTT.

The J gene is TRBJ2-7, the V gene TRBV30; D is perhaps TRBD1 (5 bases). Per the germline V gene, CDR1 is GTSNPN and CDR2 is SVGIG (reference sequence). There are 13 residues in the CDR3. Between the trimmed V and J ends, which lost 1 base and 2 bases, there was a span of 9 bases. The CDR3 DNA reads TGTGCCTGGAGTGAAAACAGGCCCTACGAGCAGTACTTC. As protein: CAWSENRPYEQYF.

The rearrangement uses TRBV25-1 and TRBJ2-1, with a possible D match to TRBD2 (7 bases). V lost 3 bases, J lost 9 bases, and 21 bases lay in between. The germline CDR1 and CDR2 sequences are MGHDK and SYGVNS. The CDR3 loop spans 16 amino acids. The CDR3 here is CASSDRRGARLIEQFF. CDR3 coding DNA: TGTGCCAGCAGTGACCGCCGGGGGGCAAGGTTGATTGAGCAGTTCTTC. Full variable domain (rest looked up from reference TRBV25-1 and TRBJ2-1): EADIYQTPRYLVIGTGKKITLECSQTMGHDKMYWYQQDPGMELHLIHYSYGVNSTEKGDLSSESTVSRIRTEHFPLTLESARPSHTSQYLCASSDRRGARLIEQFFGPGTRLTVL.

The chain uses TRBV6-1 and TRBJ1-5; a weak D match, TRBD1 (5 bases). The V end lost 8 bases, the J end lost 11 bases, and 16 bases lay between the germline ends. Germline lookup yields CDR1 MNHNS and CDR2 SASEGT. CDR3 length equals 12 residues. CDR3 coding DNA: TGTGCCAGCCCGCGAGGGGAGGATTCCCAGCATTTT. Amino acid sequence: CASPRGEDSQHF.

This chain joins TRBV9 and TRBJ2-3, with 7 bases lining up with TRBD2. Germline trimming cut 0 bases from V and 9 bases from J; bases unmatched to any gene: 10. Germline V gene data show CDR1 as SGDLS and CDR2 as YYNGEE. This CDR3 contains 15 residues. In DNA, the CDR3 is TGTGCCAGCAGCGTAGGGGCTAGCGGACCCCGGACGCAGTATTTT. It specifies CASSVGASGPRTQYF.

The chain recombines TRBV7-2 with TRBJ1-2; 7 nucleotides match TRBD1. V was clipped by 0 bases and J by 3 bases; unmatched bases: 7. The germline gives CDR1 SGHTA, CDR2 FQGNSA. The CDR3 consists of 16 residues. CDR3 residues: CASSLAGQRIDYGYTF. The DNA for the CDR3 is TGTGCCAGCAGCTTAGCGGGACAGAGAATTGACTATGGCTACACCTTC.

V usage is TRBV11-3 and J usage is TRBJ2-1; 7 nucleotides align to TRBD1. This CDR3 region has 15 residues. CDR1 is SGHNT, CDR2 YENEEA, per germline. V shed 5 bases, J shed 8 bases, and the junction held 12 bases outside the gene matches. This CDR3 is CASSGGRQGGHEQFF. For the CDR3, the DNA is TGTGCCAGCAGCGGTGGGAGACAGGGTGGGCATGAGCAGTTCTTC.

The V gene is TRBV28, the J gene TRBJ1-2; 7 bases fit TRBD1. The germline V gene has CDR1 MDHEN and CDR2 SYDVKM. The trim removed 6 bases at V and 2 bases at J, leaving 15 bases unmatched. This CDR3 region has 17 residues. The CDR3 region is CASRTPTGTGLNYGYTF. The CDR3 bases are TGTGCCAGCAGAACACCGACAGGGACGGGGCTCAACTATGGCTACACCTTC.

This clone appeared a few times. J is TRBJ2-7 and V is TRBV15; 9 bases are a match to TRBD2. Germline values: CDR1 LNHNV, CDR2 YYDKDF (reference sequence). V was clipped by 3 bases and J by 6 bases; unmatched bases: 9. This CDR3 comprises 15 residues. CDR3 sequence reads: CATSSQRGVEGEQYF. CDR3 coding DNA: TGTGCCACCAGCAGCCAGCGGGGGGTAGAAGGCGAGCAGTACTTC.

The chain has TRBV19 and TRBJ1-1, with 9 bases aligning to TRBD1. CDR3 length: 14 amino acids. Per the germline V gene, CDR1 is LNHDA and CDR2 is SQIVND (reference sequence). V lost 8 bases and J lost 0; bases outside the gene matches: 4. For the CDR3, the DNA is TGTGCCAGTGAGACAGGGGGTTTGAACACTGAAGCTTTCTTT. As protein: CASETGGLNTEAFF.

This chain joins TRBV4-2 and TRBJ2-7; 9 positions match TRBD2. The CDR3 consists of 15 residues. Germline V gene lookup returns CDR1 LGHNA and CDR2 YNFKEQ. The J segment lost 5 bases and the V segment lost 0 bases, leaving 5 bases of the junction unmatched. For the CDR3, the DNA is TGTGCCAGCAGCCAAGACTGGCGGGGGGGCGACGAGCAGTACTTC. Amino acid sequence: CASSQDWRGGDEQYF.

This chain uses TRBV10-3 with TRBJ2-7, with 11 bases aligning to TRBD1. Germline loops: CDR1 ENHRY, CDR2 SYGVKD. The CDR3 loop spans 16 amino acids. The junction had 9 bases not matched to a gene; V was cut back by 4 bases and J by 4 bases. The CDR3 here is CAISASDRGLLYEQYF. In nucleotides, the CDR3 is TGTGCCATCAGTGCCTCGGACAGGGGGCTATTGTACGAGCAGTACTTC.

The V gene is TRBV30, the J gene TRBJ1-4; D remains ambiguous. Germline CDR1 reads GTSNPN; CDR2 reads SVGIG (reference sequence). The CDR3 totals 11 residues. V was shortened by 2 bases and J by 4 bases, with 2 bases between the two germline ends. The CDR3 DNA reads TGTGCCTGGAGTCGTAATGAAAAACTGTTTTTT. It encodes CAWSRNEKLFF.

The chain couples TRBV6-5 to TRBJ2-2; D may be TRBD2 (6 bases). The CDR3 extends over 14 amino acids. V was shortened by 6 bases and J by 3 bases, with 11 bases between the two germline ends. Germline CDR1 is MNHEY and CDR2 is SVGAGI. Here the CDR3 DNA reads TGTGCCAGCAGATGGGGGGTAGACACCGGGGAGCTGTTTTTT. Amino acids: CASRWGVDTGELFF.

The V gene is TRBV7-9, the J gene TRBJ1-1; TRBD1 aligns across 12 bases. Germline CDR1 SEHNR, CDR2 FQNEAQ (reference sequence). The CDR3 contains 16 residues. The junction had 2 bases not matched to a gene; V was cut back by 1 base and J by 2 bases. DNA for the CDR3: TGTGCCAGCAGCTTAGAGGGACAGGGGGCTAACACTGAAGCTTTCTTT. Protein product: CASSLEGQGANTEAFF.

The chain uses TRBV5-4 and TRBJ1-3, with 8 bases aligning to TRBD1. This CDR3 region has 16 residues. V gave up 4 bases and J gave up 0 bases; unmatched junction bases: 6. Germline V gives CDR1 SGHNT, CDR2 YYREEE (reference sequence). The CDR3 loop is CASSRDRSSSGNTIYF. The CDR3 DNA is TGTGCCAGCAGCCGGGACAGGAGCTCCTCTGGAAACACCATATATTTT.

This sequence joins TRBV6-1 and TRBJ2-3; 8 nucleotides line up with TRBD1. Germline V gene data show CDR1 as MNHNS and CDR2 as SASEGT. This CDR3 is 14 amino acids long. Trimming cost V 8 bases and J 3 bases; bases outside gene matches: 7. In DNA, the CDR3 is TGTGCCAGCGGGACAGGTCCAGGAACAGATACGCAGTATTTT. Its translation: CASGTGPGTDTQYF.

This chain uses TRBV2 with TRBJ1-6, with D possibly matching TRBD1 (5 bases). Per the germline V gene, CDR1 is SNHLY and CDR2 is FYNNEI. V shed 7 bases and J shed 6 bases, with 13 bases lying between them. The CDR3 has 14 residues. The CDR3 sequence: CASMPQALNSPLHF. CDR3 sequence (DNA): TGTGCCAGCATGCCACAGGCCCTTAATTCACCCCTCCACTTT.

J is TRBJ1-1 and V is TRBV7-8; the match to TRBD1 covers 7 bases. Losses at the gene ends were 0 bases for V and 2 bases for J; bases not matched to a gene: 6. The CDR3 length is 16 residues. Germline CDR1 reads SGHVS; CDR2 reads FQNEAQ. The CDR3 DNA follows: TGTGCCAGCAGCTTAGCGCGGGCAGGGGGTAACACTGAAGCTTTCTTT. Its translation: CASSLARAGGNTEAFF. Supplemented by reference TRBV7-8 and TRBJ1-1, the full variable domain reads GAGVSQSPRYKVAKRGQDVALRCDPISGHVSLFWYQQALGQGPEFLTYFQNEAQLDKSGLPSDRFFAERPEGSVSTLKIQRTQQEDSAVYLCASSLARAGGNTEAFFGQGTRLTVV.

The gene calls are TRBV7-8 and TRBJ2-3; D is uncertain. The CDR3 has 15 residues. Between the trimmed V and J ends, which lost 1 base and 2 bases, there was a span of 10 bases. CDR1 is SGHVS, CDR2 FQNEAQ, per germline. The CDR3 here is CASSLVVTYTDTQYF. In DNA, the CDR3 is TGTGCCAGCAGCTTAGTTGTCACCTACACAGATACGCAGTATTTT.

The chain uses TRBV9 and TRBJ2-5; 14 positions match TRBD2. Germline-derived CDR1 and CDR2 are SGDLS and YYNGEE. The CDR3 loop spans 16 amino acids. V dropped 4 bases and J dropped 5; count of bases not matched to a gene: 7. Here the CDR3 DNA reads TGTGCCAGCAGCACGACTAGCGGGGGGGCTAAGGAGACCCAGTACTTC. Its translation is CASSTTSGGAKETQYF.

The chain is built from TRBV6-4 and TRBJ1-6, with D hard to call. V shed 0 bases and J shed 7 bases, with 4 bases lying between them. CDR1 and CDR2 from the germline V gene are MRHNA and SNTAGT. This CDR3 comprises 13 residues. The DNA of the CDR3 is TGTGCCAGCAGTGACTCGACAAATTCACCCCTCCACTTT. Protein sequence: CASSDSTNSPLHF.

This chain connects TRBV10-2 to TRBJ2-7, with 9 bases matching TRBD1. The germline V gene has CDR1 WSHSY and CDR2 SAAADI. The CDR3 spans 13 residues. With V trimmed by 8 bases and J by 3 bases, 5 bases remained unmatched. The CDR3 DNA sequence: TGCGCCAGCGCCGACAGGGGGAACTACGAGCAGTACTTC. Residues: CASADRGNYEQYF.

The chain uses TRBV7-2 and TRBJ1-1; D gene uncertain. V shed 5 bases and J shed 7 bases, with 23 bases lying between them. Per germline, CDR1 SGHTA and CDR2 FQGNSA. This CDR3 is 16 amino acids long. Here the CDR3 reads CASSPYLMRAIGEAFF. CDR3 bases: TGTGCCAGCAGCCCTTACTTGATGAGGGCGATTGGTGAAGCTTTCTTT.

This chain links TRBV19 with TRBJ2-2; TRBD2 agrees at 9 bases. CDR3 length equals 17 residues. In germline, CDR1 is LNHDA, CDR2 SQIVND (reference sequence). V trimming: 10 bases; J trimming: 4 bases; junction bases outside the gene matches: 16. DNA for the CDR3: TGTGCCACATGGGGGACTAGCCATAAGTCGTTCACCGGGGAGCTGTTTTTT. Protein: CATWGTSHKSFTGELFF.

V usage is TRBV10-3 and J usage is TRBJ1-2; D gene ambiguous. V lost 0 bases to trimming and J lost 4 bases, with 9 bases between them. CDR3 length equals 14 residues. Germline CDR1 ENHRY, CDR2 SYGVKD. CDR3 bases: TGTGCCATCAGTGAGTCCCCAGGAACCTATGGCTACACCTTC. Amino acids: CAISESPGTYGYTF.

The V gene is TRBV19, the J gene TRBJ2-7; 8 bases line up with TRBD1. Germline assignment: CDR1 LNHDA and CDR2 SQIVND (reference sequence). The CDR3 consists of 14 residues. The ends lost 3 bases at V and 5 bases at J; junction bases unmatched: 6. CDR3 protein: CASSILDRANEQYF. In DNA, the CDR3 is TGTGCCAGTAGTATTCTGGACAGGGCGAACGAGCAGTACTTC.